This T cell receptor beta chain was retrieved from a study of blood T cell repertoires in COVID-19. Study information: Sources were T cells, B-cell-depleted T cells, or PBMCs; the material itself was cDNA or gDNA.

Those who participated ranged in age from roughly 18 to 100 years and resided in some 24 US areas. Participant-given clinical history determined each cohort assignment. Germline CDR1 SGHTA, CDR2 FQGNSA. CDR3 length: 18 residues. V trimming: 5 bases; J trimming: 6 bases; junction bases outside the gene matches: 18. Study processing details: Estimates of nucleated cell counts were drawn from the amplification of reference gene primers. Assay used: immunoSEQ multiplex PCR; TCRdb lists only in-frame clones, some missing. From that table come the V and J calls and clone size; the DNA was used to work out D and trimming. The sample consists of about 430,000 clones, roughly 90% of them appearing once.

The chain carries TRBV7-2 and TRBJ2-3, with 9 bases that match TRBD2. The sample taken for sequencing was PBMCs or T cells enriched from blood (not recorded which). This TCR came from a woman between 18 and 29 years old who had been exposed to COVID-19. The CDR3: CASSQLLAGKRSGDTQYF. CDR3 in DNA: TGTGCCAGCAGCCAGCTTCTAGCGGGGAAAAGGTCGGGGGATACGCAGTATTTT.